The entry below describes one TCR beta chain. Study processing details: For nucleated cells, counts were estimated from reference gene primer amplification. Using immunoSEQ multiplex PCR, the repertoire was profiled, and TCRdb retains in-frame clones only, with some absent. V and J calls and clone size are given by that table; D and trimming were obtained from the DNA. The top ten clones hold roughly 3% of a sample with about 270,000 clones, 82% of them seen once. The data stem from a study of blood T cell repertoires in COVID-19. Overall study context: Specimens from acute and convalescent COVID-19 originated in the United States, Italy and Spain. PBMCs, B-cell-depleted T cells, or T cells were the source of the cDNA or gDNA that made up the material.

The germline V and J ends were trimmed by 2 bases and 7 bases, with 12 bases remaining between them. The CDR3 runs to 12 residues. From germline, CDR1 is GTSNPN and CDR2 SVGIG (reference sequence). The sample consisted of peripheral blood. The receptor's source is a woman under 30 with acute or convalescent COVID-19. The chain uses TRBV30 and TRBJ2-7, with D maybe TRBD2 (6 bases). This chain's CDR3 is CAWSPRGFEQYF. The CDR3 nucleotides read TGTGCCTGGAGTCCTCGGGGGTTTGAGCAGTACTTC.